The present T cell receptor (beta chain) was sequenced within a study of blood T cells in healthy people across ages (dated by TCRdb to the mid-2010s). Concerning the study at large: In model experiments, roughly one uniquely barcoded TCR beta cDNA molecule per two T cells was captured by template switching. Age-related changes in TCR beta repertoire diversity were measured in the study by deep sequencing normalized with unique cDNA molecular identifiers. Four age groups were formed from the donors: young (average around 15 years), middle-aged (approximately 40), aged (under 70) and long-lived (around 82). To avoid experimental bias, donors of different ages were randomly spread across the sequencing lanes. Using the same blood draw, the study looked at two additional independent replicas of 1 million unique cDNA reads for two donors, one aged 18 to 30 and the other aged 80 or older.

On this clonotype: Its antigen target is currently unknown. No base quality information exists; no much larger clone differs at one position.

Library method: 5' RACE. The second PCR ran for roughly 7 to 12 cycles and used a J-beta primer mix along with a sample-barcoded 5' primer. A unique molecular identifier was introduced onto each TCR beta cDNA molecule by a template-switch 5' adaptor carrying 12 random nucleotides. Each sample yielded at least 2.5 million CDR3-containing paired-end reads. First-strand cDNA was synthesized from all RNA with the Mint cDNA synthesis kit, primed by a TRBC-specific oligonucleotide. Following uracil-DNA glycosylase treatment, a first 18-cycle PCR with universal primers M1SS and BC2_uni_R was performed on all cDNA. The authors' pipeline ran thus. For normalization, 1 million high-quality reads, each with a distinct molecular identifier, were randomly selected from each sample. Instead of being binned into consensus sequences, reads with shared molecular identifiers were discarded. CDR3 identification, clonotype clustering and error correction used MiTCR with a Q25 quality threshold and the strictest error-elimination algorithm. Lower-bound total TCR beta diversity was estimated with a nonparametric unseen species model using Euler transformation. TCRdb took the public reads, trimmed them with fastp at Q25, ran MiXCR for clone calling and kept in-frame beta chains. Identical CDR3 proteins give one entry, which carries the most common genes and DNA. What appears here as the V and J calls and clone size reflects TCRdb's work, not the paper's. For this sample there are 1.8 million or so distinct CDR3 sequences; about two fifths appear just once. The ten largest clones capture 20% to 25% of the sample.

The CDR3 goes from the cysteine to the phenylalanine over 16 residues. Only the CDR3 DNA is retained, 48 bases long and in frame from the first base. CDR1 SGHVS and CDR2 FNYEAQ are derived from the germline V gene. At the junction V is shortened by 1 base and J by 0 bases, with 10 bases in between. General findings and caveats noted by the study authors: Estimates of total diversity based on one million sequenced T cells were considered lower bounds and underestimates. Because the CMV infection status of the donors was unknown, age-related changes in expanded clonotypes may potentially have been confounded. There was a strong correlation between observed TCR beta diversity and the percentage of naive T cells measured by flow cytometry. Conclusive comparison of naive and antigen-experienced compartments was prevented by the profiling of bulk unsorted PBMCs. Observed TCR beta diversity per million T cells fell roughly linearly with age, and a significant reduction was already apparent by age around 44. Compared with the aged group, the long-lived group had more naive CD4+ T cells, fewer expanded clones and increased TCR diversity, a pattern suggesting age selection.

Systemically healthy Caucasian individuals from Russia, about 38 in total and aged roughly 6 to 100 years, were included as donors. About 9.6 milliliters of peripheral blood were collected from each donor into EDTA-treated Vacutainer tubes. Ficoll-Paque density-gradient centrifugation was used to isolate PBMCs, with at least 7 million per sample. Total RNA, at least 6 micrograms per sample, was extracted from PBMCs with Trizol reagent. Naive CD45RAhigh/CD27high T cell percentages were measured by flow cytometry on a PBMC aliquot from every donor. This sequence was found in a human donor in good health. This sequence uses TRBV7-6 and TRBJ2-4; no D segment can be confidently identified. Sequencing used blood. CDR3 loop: CASSLESAVAKNIQYF. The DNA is TGTGCCAGCAGCTTAGAATCCGCCGTAGCCAAAAACATTCAGTACTTC.